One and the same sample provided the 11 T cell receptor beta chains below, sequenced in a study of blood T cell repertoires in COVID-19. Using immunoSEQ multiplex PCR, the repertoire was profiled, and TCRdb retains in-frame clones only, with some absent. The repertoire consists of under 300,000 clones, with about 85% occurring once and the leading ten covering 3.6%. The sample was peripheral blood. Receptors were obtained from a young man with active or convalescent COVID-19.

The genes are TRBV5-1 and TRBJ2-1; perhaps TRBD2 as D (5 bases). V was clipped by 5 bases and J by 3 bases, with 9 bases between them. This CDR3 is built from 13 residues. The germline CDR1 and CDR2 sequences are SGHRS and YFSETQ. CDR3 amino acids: CASSLGVYNEQFF. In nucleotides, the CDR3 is TGCGCCAGCAGTCTCGGGGTCTACAATGAGCAGTTCTTC. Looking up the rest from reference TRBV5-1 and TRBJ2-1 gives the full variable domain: KAGVTQTPRYLIKTRGQQVTLSCSPISGHRSVSWYQQTPGQGLQFLFEYFSETQRNKGNFPGRFSGRQFSNSRSEMNVSTLELGDSALYLCASSLGVYNEQFFGPGTRLTVL.

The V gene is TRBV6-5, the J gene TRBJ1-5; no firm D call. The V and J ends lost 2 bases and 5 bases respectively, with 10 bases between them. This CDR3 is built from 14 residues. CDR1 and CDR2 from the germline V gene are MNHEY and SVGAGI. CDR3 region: CASSYAVEDQPQHF. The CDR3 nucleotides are TGTGCCAGCAGTTACGCCGTGGAGGATCAGCCCCAGCATTTT.

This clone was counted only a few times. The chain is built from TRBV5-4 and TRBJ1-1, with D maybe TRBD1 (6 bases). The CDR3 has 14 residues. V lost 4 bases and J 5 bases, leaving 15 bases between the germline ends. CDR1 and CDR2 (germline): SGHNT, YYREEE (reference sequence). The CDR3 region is CASSARAGATEAFF. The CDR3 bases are TGTGCCAGCAGCGCCCGAGCGGGGGCAACTGAAGCTTTCTTT.

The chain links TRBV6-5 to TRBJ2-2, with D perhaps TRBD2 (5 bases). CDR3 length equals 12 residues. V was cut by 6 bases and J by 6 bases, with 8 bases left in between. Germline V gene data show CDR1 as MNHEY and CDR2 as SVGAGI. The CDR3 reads CASRLGPGELFF. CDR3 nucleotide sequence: TGTGCCAGCAGACTAGGGCCCGGGGAGCTGTTTTTT.

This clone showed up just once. CDR3 loop: CASSQLVRGATEAFF. CDR3 DNA: TGTGCCAGCAGCCAATTGGTCAGGGGGGCGACTGAAGCTTTCTTT. The V call is TRBV3-1 (or the pseudogene TRBV3-2), the J call TRBJ1-1; TRBD1 matches 7 bases. The CDR3 length is 15 residues. CDR1 is LGHDT and CDR2 is YNNKEL in the germline V gene (reference sequence). J lost 5 bases, V lost 2 bases, and 8 bases had no gene match.

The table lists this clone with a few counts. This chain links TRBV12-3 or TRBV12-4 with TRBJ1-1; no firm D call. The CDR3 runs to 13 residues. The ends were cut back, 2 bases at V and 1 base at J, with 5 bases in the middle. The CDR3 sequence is CASSLSRNTEAFF. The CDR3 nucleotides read TGTGCCAGCAGTTTAAGTAGGAACACTGAAGCTTTCTTT.

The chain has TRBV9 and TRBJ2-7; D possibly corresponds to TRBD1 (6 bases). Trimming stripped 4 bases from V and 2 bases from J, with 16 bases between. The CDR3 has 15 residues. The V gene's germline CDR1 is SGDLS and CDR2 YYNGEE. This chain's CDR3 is CASSPQSGAPYEQYF. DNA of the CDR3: TGTGCCAGCAGCCCTCAATCAGGGGCTCCCTACGAGCAGTACTTC.

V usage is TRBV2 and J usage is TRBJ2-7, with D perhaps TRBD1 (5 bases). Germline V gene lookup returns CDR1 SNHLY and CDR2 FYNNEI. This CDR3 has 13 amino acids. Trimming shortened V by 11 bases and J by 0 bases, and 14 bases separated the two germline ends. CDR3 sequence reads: CARRQTSSYEQYF. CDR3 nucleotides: TGTGCCCGCCGACAGACGAGCTCCTACGAGCAGTACTTC.

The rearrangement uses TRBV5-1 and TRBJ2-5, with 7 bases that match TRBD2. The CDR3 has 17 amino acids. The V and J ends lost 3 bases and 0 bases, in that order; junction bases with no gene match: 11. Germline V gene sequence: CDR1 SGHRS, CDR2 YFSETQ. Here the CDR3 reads CASSSQPLAAYQETQYF. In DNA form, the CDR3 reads TGCGCCAGCAGCTCCCAACCCCTAGCGGCGTACCAAGAGACCCAGTACTTC.

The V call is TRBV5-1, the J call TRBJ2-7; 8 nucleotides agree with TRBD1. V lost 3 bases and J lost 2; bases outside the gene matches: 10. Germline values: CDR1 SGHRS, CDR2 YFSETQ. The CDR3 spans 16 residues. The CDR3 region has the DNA TGCGCCAGCAGCTCGACTGGGACAGGTATTCCCTACGAGCAGTACTTC. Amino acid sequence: CASSSTGTGIPYEQYF.

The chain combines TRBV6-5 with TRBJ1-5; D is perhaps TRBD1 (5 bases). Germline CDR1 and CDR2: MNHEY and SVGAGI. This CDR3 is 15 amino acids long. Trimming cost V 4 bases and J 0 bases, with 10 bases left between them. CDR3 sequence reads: CASSSTVYSNQPQHF. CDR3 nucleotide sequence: TGTGCCAGCAGTTCGACAGTTTATAGCAATCAGCCCCAGCATTTT.